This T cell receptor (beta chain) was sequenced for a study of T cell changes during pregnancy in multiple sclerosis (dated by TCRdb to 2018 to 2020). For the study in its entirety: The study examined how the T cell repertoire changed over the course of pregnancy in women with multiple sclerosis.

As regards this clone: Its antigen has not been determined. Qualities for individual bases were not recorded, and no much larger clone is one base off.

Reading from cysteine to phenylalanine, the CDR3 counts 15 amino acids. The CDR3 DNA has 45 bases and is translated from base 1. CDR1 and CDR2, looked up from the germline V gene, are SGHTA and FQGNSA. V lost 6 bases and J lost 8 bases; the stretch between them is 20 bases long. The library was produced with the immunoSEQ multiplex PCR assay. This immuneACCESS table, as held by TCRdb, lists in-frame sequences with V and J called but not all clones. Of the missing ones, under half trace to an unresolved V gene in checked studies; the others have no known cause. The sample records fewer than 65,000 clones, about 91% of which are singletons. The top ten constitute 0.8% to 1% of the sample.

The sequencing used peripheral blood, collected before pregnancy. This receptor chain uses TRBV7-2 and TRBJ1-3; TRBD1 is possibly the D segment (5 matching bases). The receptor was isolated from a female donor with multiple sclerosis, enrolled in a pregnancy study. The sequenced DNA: TGTGCCAGCAGTTTGACAGCGGGCGTCACGGACACCATATATTTT. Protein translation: CASSLTAGVTDTIYF.